The 32 T cell receptor beta chains below come from one sample, sequenced in a study of blood T cell repertoires in COVID-19. The data were produced by immunoSEQ multiplex PCR, yet TCRdb's version contains in-frame clones alone and is incomplete. This table has tens of thousands of clones, roughly four fifths appearing once. The specimen sequenced was peripheral blood. Receptors were obtained from a woman aged 45-60 years with active or convalescent COVID-19.

The chain has TRBV5-1 and TRBJ1-2; D remains ambiguous. CDR3 length: 13 amino acids. CDR1 is SGHRS, CDR2 YFSETQ, per germline. Trimming pared 2 bases from V and 3 bases from J, leaving 8 bases between. CDR3 loop: CASSFDIHYGYTF. The CDR3 nucleotides read TGCGCCAGCAGCTTCGACATCCACTATGGCTACACCTTC.

The chain combines TRBV6-5 with TRBJ2-1; tentatively, D is TRBD1 (6 bases). CDR1 and CDR2 from the germline V gene are MNHEY and SVGAGI. V was pared by 5 bases and J by 2 bases, with 13 bases between. CDR3 length: 15 amino acids. The CDR3 bases are TGTGCCAGCAGTCCGGGACATTCAACCTACAATGAGCAGTTCTTC. Translating it yields CASSPGHSTYNEQFF.

CDR3 amino acids: CASSTSGRARTGELFF. The CDR3 DNA follows: TGTGCCAGTTCGACTAGCGGGAGGGCCCGGACCGGGGAGCTGTTTTTT. The gene calls are TRBV19 and TRBJ2-2; TRBD2 matches 14 bases. J gave up 5 bases and V 8 bases, and 7 bases lay outside the gene matches. The germline gives CDR1 LNHDA, CDR2 SQIVND (reference sequence). The CDR3 totals 16 residues.

The V and J genes are TRBV21-1 and TRBJ2-3; the table gives TRBD2 as D, unverified against the DNA. TRBV21-1 is a pseudogene segment. The CDR3 covers 16 residues. CDR3 bases: TGTGCCAGCAGCAAAGGAGGCGGGAGGACTACAGATACGCAGTATTTT. Amino acid sequence: CASSKGGGRTTDTQYF.

The chain employs TRBV29-1 and TRBJ2-4, with 9 bases aligning to TRBD1. Germline assignment: CDR1 SQVTM and CDR2 ANQGSEA. The CDR3 runs 17 residues. V was pared by 4 bases and J by 2 bases, with 12 bases of the junction left unmatched. The CDR3 loop is CSVGSFGTGNSKNIQYF. Written as DNA, the CDR3 is TGCAGCGTTGGTTCCTTCGGGACAGGGAATTCCAAAAACATTCAGTACTTC.

The chain recombines TRBV6-6 with TRBJ2-7; weak D call: TRBD1 (6 bases). CDR3 size: 14 residues. CDR1 MNHNY and CDR2 SVGAGI come from the germline V gene (reference sequence). Trimming removed 11 bases from V and 3 bases from J, with 20 bases in between. CDR3 sequence reads: CAHNEQGTGYEQYF. The DNA of the CDR3 is TGTGCCCATAACGAACAGGGTACGGGCTACGAGCAGTACTTC.

The chain recombines TRBV5-1 with TRBJ1-2; maybe TRBD1 (6 bases). Trimming shortened V by 0 bases and J by 4 bases, and 16 bases separated the two germline ends. The CDR3 spans 16 residues. Germline CDR1 and CDR2: SGHRS and YFSETQ. Written as DNA, the CDR3 is TGCGCCAGCAGCTTGGGACAGGTGGGGCCCCCCTATGGCTACACCTTC. Encoded protein: CASSLGQVGPPYGYTF.

The chain carries TRBV19 and TRBJ2-7, with 8 bases matching TRBD1. The CDR3 loop spans 14 amino acids. The germline V gene encodes CDR1 LNHDA and CDR2 SQIVND (reference sequence). The trim removed 4 bases at V and 0 bases at J, leaving 2 bases unmatched. CDR3 sequence reads: CASSRTGSSYEQYF. CDR3 bases: TGTGCCAGTAGTAGGACAGGGAGCTCCTACGAGCAGTACTTC.

This clone was counted between two and nine times. The CDR3 DNA follows: TGTGCCAGCAGTGGCACAGGGCGGTATGGCTACACCTTC. Translating gives CASSGTGRYGYTF. The chain couples TRBV2 to TRBJ1-2, with a possible D match to TRBD1 (6 bases). This CDR3 region has 13 residues. Germline V lookup: CDR1 SNHLY, CDR2 FYNNEI. Trimming took 4 bases from V and 5 from J, leaving 11 bases between them.

The chain carries TRBV5-1 and TRBJ2-3, with D maybe TRBD1 (6 bases). Germline lookup yields CDR1 SGHRS and CDR2 YFSETQ. The ends were cut back, 7 bases at V and 2 bases at J, with 14 bases in the middle. The CDR3 covers 14 residues. The CDR3 sequence is CASSRQAPTDTQYF. The CDR3 DNA reads TGCGCCAGCTCCAGACAGGCCCCCACAGATACGCAGTATTTT.

This clone was picked up many times. The chain is built from TRBV19 and TRBJ2-7; 10 bases fit TRBD2. CDR1 and CDR2 from the germline V gene are LNHDA and SQIVND (reference sequence). This CDR3 comprises 15 residues. V shed 6 bases, J shed 7 bases, and the junction held 12 bases outside the gene matches. The CDR3 bases are TGTGCCAGTAGCTCCGAAGCGGGAGGGCCTCGGGAGCAGTACTTC. Amino acid sequence: CASSSEAGGPREQYF. The variable domain in full, with the rest retrieved from reference TRBV19 and TRBJ2-7, is DGGITQSPKYLFRKEGQNVTLSCEQNLNHDAMYWYRQDPGQGLRLIYYSQIVNDFQKGDIAEGYSVSREKKESFPLTVTSAQKNPTAFYLCASSSEAGGPREQYFGPGTRLTVT.

The genes are TRBV5-6 and TRBJ2-7; weak D call: TRBD2 (6 bases). Between the trimmed V and J ends, which lost 4 bases and 5 bases, there was a span of 13 bases. The CDR3 is 13 residues long. The germline V gene encodes CDR1 SGHDT and CDR2 YYEEEE. CDR3 in DNA: TGTGCCAGCAGCCCGGGAGCGGGCAACGAGCAGTACTTC. Its protein is CASSPGAGNEQYF. The complete variable domain, with remaining parts taken from reference TRBV5-6 and TRBJ2-7, reads DAGVTQSPTHLIKTRGQQVTLRCSPKSGHDTVSWYQQALGQGPQFIFQYYEEEERQRGNFPDRFSGHQFPNYSSELNVNALLLGDSALYLCASSPGAGNEQYFGPGTRLTVT.

The chain recombines TRBV19 with TRBJ1-6; 9 bases align to TRBD1. The germline V gene has CDR1 LNHDA and CDR2 SQIVND (reference sequence). V gave up 5 bases and J gave up 7 bases; unmatched junction bases: 12. The CDR3 is made up of 17 amino acids. The CDR3 DNA sequence: TGTGCCAGTAGTCTCTTCCTACAGGGGGCGAGGAATTCACCCCTCCACTTT. This translates into CASSLFLQGARNSPLHF.

This sequence joins TRBV19 and TRBJ1-6, with 7 bases identical to TRBD1. CDR1 is LNHDA and CDR2 is SQIVND in the germline V gene (reference sequence). The CDR3 runs 13 residues. V trimming: 9 bases; J trimming: 6 bases; junction bases outside the gene matches: 5. The CDR3 nucleotides are TGTGCCAGCCGACAGGGTAGTAATTCACCCCTCCACTTT. This codes for CASRQGSNSPLHF.

In the case of this clone: At one boundary the junction diverges from the germline segment, which might be a read error. This chain uses TRBV6-5 with TRBJ1-1; D remains ambiguous. CDR3 size: 13 residues. The V gene's germline CDR1 is MNHEY and CDR2 SVGAGI. CDR3 amino acids: CASSYSFAGKEIF. In DNA, the CDR3 is TGTGCCAGCAGTTACTCCTTTGCGGGGAAGGAAATCTTT.

The chain links TRBV18 to TRBJ2-6, with D uncertain. The V end was cut by 6 bases, the J end by 0 bases, with 9 bases between. This CDR3 region has 15 residues. The germline V gene has CDR1 KGHSH and CDR2 LQKENI. The CDR3 bases are TGTGCCAGCTCGCTTGACAACTCTGGGGCCAACGTCCTGACTTTC. This gives the protein CASSLDNSGANVLTF.

This chain uses TRBV10-3 with TRBJ2-7, with D perhaps TRBD1 (6 bases). Trimming took off 2 bases at V and 6 bases at J, with 14 bases between the two ends. Germline CDR1 and CDR2: ENHRY and SYGVKD. The CDR3 covers 14 residues. The CDR3 loop reads CAISETYRGGEQYF. The DNA for the CDR3 is TGTGCCATCAGTGAGACCTACAGAGGGGGCGAGCAGTACTTC.

The J gene is TRBJ2-7, the V gene TRBV30; 14 bases are shared with TRBD2. The CDR3 covers 14 residues. From germline, CDR1 is GTSNPN and CDR2 SVGIG (reference sequence). V trimming: 2 bases; J trimming: 6 bases; junction bases outside the gene matches: 3. This chain's CDR3 is CAWSRLAGGSEQYF. CDR3 coding DNA: TGTGCCTGGAGTAGACTAGCGGGAGGGAGCGAGCAGTACTTC.

This chain connects TRBV24-1 to TRBJ2-3; D may be TRBD2 (6 bases). Germline V gene lookup returns CDR1 KGHDR and CDR2 SFDVKD. The V end lost 8 bases, the J end lost 3 bases, and 23 bases lay between the germline ends. The CDR3 contains 17 residues. CDR3 in amino acids: CATTAGRTSKGTDTQYF. CDR3 coding DNA: TGTGCCACCACAGCGGGCAGGACCTCAAAAGGGACAGATACGCAGTATTTT.

The J gene is TRBJ1-5, the V gene TRBV24-1; TRBD1 might be the D (6 bases). Germline values: CDR1 KGHDR, CDR2 SFDVKD. The length of the CDR3 is 15 residues. V lost 2 bases and J lost 6, with 13 bases in between. The CDR3 region has the DNA TGTGCCACCAGTGATTCAACACAGGGATTTCAGCCCCAGCATTTT. Translating it yields CATSDSTQGFQPQHF.

The chain has TRBV18 and TRBJ2-7; no clear D gene. In germline, CDR1 is KGHSH, CDR2 LQKENI. V lost 3 bases and J lost 0, with 9 bases in between. The CDR3 contains 14 residues. The CDR3 protein is CASSPVQNSYEQYF. The CDR3 coding sequence is TGTGCCAGCTCACCTGTCCAAAACTCCTACGAGCAGTACTTC.

V gene TRBV7-2 combines with J gene TRBJ1-4, with D perhaps matching TRBD1 (5 bases). CDR3 length equals 16 residues. Trimming stripped 1 base from V and 6 bases from J, with 15 bases between. The germline V gene has CDR1 SGHTA and CDR2 FQGNSA. CDR3 DNA: TGTGCCAGCAGCTTAGGACAGCCGGCGTCGTATGAAAAACTGTTTTTT. Translated: CASSLGQPASYEKLFF.

The chain joins TRBV7-3 to TRBJ2-1; D may be TRBD1 (5 bases). Germline CDR1 and CDR2: SGHTA and FQGTGA. V lost 5 bases and J lost 6, with 17 bases in between. The CDR3 runs 15 residues. CDR3 in amino acids: CASSPLGAALNEQFF. The CDR3 nucleotides read TGTGCCAGCAGCCCCCTAGGGGCGGCCCTCAATGAGCAGTTCTTC.

The rearrangement links TRBV19 to TRBJ1-1; weak D call: TRBD1 (5 bases). The V end lost 2 bases, the J end lost 6 bases, and 7 bases lay between the germline ends. The germline V gene has CDR1 LNHDA and CDR2 SQIVND (reference sequence). There are 12 residues in the CDR3. The CDR3 reads CASSILGAEAFF. The CDR3 DNA follows: TGTGCCAGTAGTATATTAGGGGCTGAAGCTTTCTTT.

This rearrangement joins TRBV2 to TRBJ1-2, with D uncertain. The germline V and J ends were trimmed by 4 bases and 2 bases, with 14 bases remaining between them. Germline CDR1 is SNHLY and CDR2 is FYNNEI. The CDR3 consists of 15 residues. The DNA of the CDR3 is TGTGCCAGCAGTGGTTCCCTAGCGGCAAACTATGGCTACACCTTC. Translation: CASSGSLAANYGYTF.

V and J are TRBV4-1 and TRBJ1-2; 9 positions match TRBD1. V lost 0 bases to trimming and J lost 5 bases; unmatched junction nucleotides: 7. The CDR3 length is 16 residues. The germline V gene encodes CDR1 MGHRA and CDR2 YSYEKL. The CDR3: CASSQDVGQGKYGYTF. The CDR3, as DNA: TGCGCCAGCAGCCAAGATGTGGGACAGGGCAAGTATGGCTACACCTTC.

J is TRBJ2-7 and V is TRBV6-5; 7 bases line up with TRBD2. The CDR3 has 14 amino acids. J lost 3 bases, V lost 0 bases, and 2 bases had no gene match. Germline lookup yields CDR1 MNHEY and CDR2 SVGAGI. The CDR3 protein is CASSYSPSGYEQYF. The CDR3 bases are TGTGCCAGCAGTTACTCACCTAGCGGCTACGAGCAGTACTTC.

This chain uses TRBV30 with TRBJ1-6, with unresolved D. Germline assignment: CDR1 GTSNPN and CDR2 SVGIG (reference sequence). V lost 1 base and J 7 bases, leaving 17 bases between the germline ends. There are 16 residues in the CDR3. This CDR3 reads CAWSGLGGSSNSPLHF. In nucleotides, the CDR3 is TGTGCCTGGAGTGGTTTAGGCGGCAGTTCGAATTCACCCCTCCACTTT.

The V call is TRBV2, the J call TRBJ2-2; TRBD2 matches 7 bases. This CDR3 contains 13 residues. Germline CDR1 SNHLY, CDR2 FYNNEI. V trimming: 8 bases; J trimming: 4 bases; junction bases outside the gene matches: 4. The CDR3 coding sequence is TGTGCCAGCGGGGGGGGAAGCACCGGGGAGCTGTTTTTT. The encoded protein is CASGGGSTGELFF.

This chain uses TRBV9 with TRBJ2-1, with 11 bases that match TRBD2. The J segment lost 2 bases and the V segment lost 2 bases, leaving 0 bases of the junction unmatched. Germline V gene lookup returns CDR1 SGDLS and CDR2 YYNGEE. This CDR3 region has 15 residues. In DNA, the CDR3 is TGTGCCAGCAGCGTTAGCGGGAGGGCCTACAATGAGCAGTTCTTC. Encoded protein: CASSVSGRAYNEQFF.

The chain couples TRBV2 to TRBJ1-1; TRBD1 agrees at 7 bases. Losses at the gene ends were 5 bases for V and 5 bases for J; bases not matched to a gene: 8. The CDR3 is made up of 14 amino acids. Per germline, CDR1 SNHLY and CDR2 FYNNEI. CDR3 nucleotide sequence: TGTGCCAGCAGTCCCAGGGGGTTACGGACTGAAGCTTTCTTT. It is translated as CASSPRGLRTEAFF.

The chain combines TRBV5-5 with TRBJ2-5; 7 nucleotides align to TRBD1. The trim removed 3 bases at V and 0 bases at J, leaving 8 bases unmatched. The CDR3 has 16 residues. Germline V gives CDR1 SGHKS, CDR2 YYEKEE (reference sequence). CDR3 sequence: CASSSVTGANQETQYF. In nucleotides, the CDR3 is TGTGCCAGCAGCTCCGTAACAGGGGCGAACCAAGAGACCCAGTACTTC.